These 16 T cell receptor beta chains share one sample of origin, sequenced in a study of TIL therapy for anti-PD-1-resistant metastatic lung cancer. The time point here: pre-treatment sample, taken before nivolumab and TIL therapy. Sequencing used immunoSEQ v3. The table came from immunoSEQ multiplex PCR; TCRdb's copy has only in-frame clones and leaves some out. Of under 60,000 clones in the sample, 80% to 90% were seen once. The sample here was blood, taken at baseline. The source is a person aged 25-80 years with non-small cell lung cancer.

CDR3 in DNA: TGCGCCAGCAGCTCACTAGCGGGGGGGCCCGAGCAGTACTTC. Encoded protein: CASSSLAGGPEQYF. This chain joins TRBV5-1 and TRBJ2-7; 13 nucleotides match TRBD2. J lost 6 bases, V lost 3 bases, and 3 bases had no gene match. This CDR3 contains 14 residues. CDR1 and CDR2 from the germline V gene are SGHRS and YFSETQ. The variable domain in full, with the rest retrieved from reference TRBV5-1 and TRBJ2-7, is KAGVTQTPRYLIKTRGQQVTLSCSPISGHRSVSWYQQTPGQGLQFLFEYFSETQRNKGNFPGRFSGRQFSNSRSEMNVSTLELGDSALYLCASSSLAGGPEQYFGPGTRLTVT.

The V and J genes are TRBV6-6 and TRBJ2-3; a weak D match, TRBD1 (6 bases). The CDR3 spans 15 residues. Per the germline V gene, CDR1 is MNHNY and CDR2 is SVGAGI (reference sequence). Between the trimmed V and J ends, which lost 2 bases and 5 bases, there was a span of 14 bases. CDR3 in DNA: TGTGCCAGCAGTTACCCCGGGCCCAGGGGAGATACGCAGTATTTT. Its translation: CASSYPGPRGDTQYF.

This clone was seen once. The chain carries TRBV14 and TRBJ2-7; 7 nucleotides align to TRBD1. V shed 4 bases and J 3 bases; nucleotides not matched to a gene: 3. In germline, CDR1 is SGHDN, CDR2 FVKESK. CDR3 length: 13 amino acids. The CDR3 DNA reads as TGTGCCAGCAGCCTCCGGGACAGCTACGAGCAGTACTTC. This encodes CASSLRDSYEQYF.

About this clone itself: The junction does not match germline at one end; this may be a read error. This specimen includes other DNA sequences encoding the same CDR3. The CDR3: CASSAGVPYGYTF. The CDR3 DNA is TGTGCCAGTAGTGCAGGGGTTCCCTATGGCTACACCTTT. This chain uses TRBV19 with TRBJ1-2, with D perhaps matching TRBD1 (6 bases). This CDR3 spans 13 amino acids. Germline CDR1 reads LNHDA; CDR2 reads SQIVND (reference sequence).

V gene TRBV7-2 combines with J gene TRBJ2-5, with 12 bases lining up with TRBD1. CDR1 is SGHTA, CDR2 FQGNSA, per germline. With V trimmed by 4 bases and J by 5 bases, 2 bases remained unmatched. The CDR3 covers 14 residues. Here the CDR3 reads CASSSGQGAETQYF. DNA of the CDR3: TGTGCCAGCAGCTCGGGACAGGGGGCCGAGACCCAGTACTTC.

The rearrangement links TRBV6-2 or TRBV6-3 to TRBJ2-5; possibly TRBD2 for D (5 bases). From germline, CDR1 is MNHEY and CDR2 SVGEGT. V was clipped by 8 bases and J by 6 bases, with 25 bases between them. The CDR3 consists of 16 residues. The CDR3 protein is CASRPLGSGKAKTQYF. The CDR3, as DNA: TGTGCCAGCCGCCCTCTGGGGAGCGGAAAGGCGAAGACCCAGTACTTC.

This chain connects TRBV24-1 to TRBJ2-3; a weak D match, TRBD2 (6 bases). Germline lookup yields CDR1 KGHDR and CDR2 SFDVKD. CDR3 length: 14 amino acids. The V and J ends lost 4 bases and 2 bases respectively, with 9 bases between them. CDR3 sequence reads: CATSDGGLTDTQYF. CDR3 DNA: TGTGCCACCAGTGACGGGGGACTCACAGATACGCAGTATTTT.

CDR3 residues: CASRGQANTGELFF. CDR3 DNA: TGTGCCAGCAGAGGTCAAGCGAACACCGGGGAGCTGTTTTTT. The V gene is TRBV2, the J gene TRBJ2-2; unclear D gene. Trimming took off 6 bases at V and 0 bases at J, with 8 bases between the two ends. This CDR3 comprises 14 residues. The germline gives CDR1 SNHLY, CDR2 FYNNEI.

The V call is TRBV7-2, the J call TRBJ2-1; 8 positions agree with TRBD1. Germline CDR1 reads SGHTA; CDR2 reads FQGNSA. CDR3 length equals 15 residues. The ends lost 5 bases at V and 6 bases at J; junction bases unmatched: 9. The CDR3 loop is CASSHSGQGLNEQFF. The CDR3 DNA reads TGTGCCAGCAGCCACTCCGGACAGGGCCTCAATGAGCAGTTCTTC.

The J gene is TRBJ1-5, the V gene TRBV18; 7 positions match TRBD1. Per the germline V gene, CDR1 is KGHSH and CDR2 is LQKENI. This CDR3 spans 15 amino acids. The V segment lost 6 bases and the J segment 0 bases; nucleotides outside the gene matches: 5. In nucleotides, the CDR3 is TGTGCCAGCTCGGGAGGGACAGATAGCAATCAGCCCCAGCATTTT. Its protein is CASSGGTDSNQPQHF.

The chain couples TRBV3-1 (or the pseudogene TRBV3-2) to TRBJ1-3, with a possible D match to TRBD1 (5 bases). The CDR3 extends over 15 amino acids. The V gene lost 1 base and the J gene lost 2 bases, with 9 bases spanning the gap. The germline V gene has CDR1 LGHDT and CDR2 YNNKEL (reference sequence). The CDR3 DNA reads TGTGCCAGCAGCCAAGCGACAGTAACTGGAAACACCATATATTTT. Its protein is CASSQATVTGNTIYF.

The chain joins TRBV9 to TRBJ2-7; 13 bases align to TRBD2. The J segment lost 7 bases and the V segment lost 4 bases, leaving 8 bases of the junction unmatched. The germline CDR1 and CDR2 sequences are SGDLS and YYNGEE. The CDR3 is made up of 15 amino acids. CDR3 loop: CASSLRLAGGEEQYF. The CDR3 coding sequence is TGTGCCAGCAGCTTAAGACTAGCGGGAGGTGAAGAGCAGTACTTC.

DNA of the CDR3: TGTGCCAGCTCACGACTAGCGGGAAGCACAGATACGCAGTATTTT. Translated, it gives CASSRLAGSTDTQYF. V and J are TRBV18 and TRBJ2-3; 11 nucleotides align to TRBD2. CDR1 and CDR2 (germline): KGHSH, LQKENI. This CDR3 region has 15 residues. The trim removed 4 bases at V and 0 bases at J, leaving 0 bases unmatched.

V is TRBV6-5 and J is TRBJ1-2; D unresolved. Germline lookup yields CDR1 MNHEY and CDR2 SVGAGI. The CDR3 length is 13 residues. V lost 6 bases to trimming and J lost 4 bases, with 12 bases between them. CDR3 amino acids: CASSGRRIYGYTF. The CDR3 DNA reads TGTGCCAGCAGCGGACGTAGGATCTATGGCTACACCTTC.

The chain recombines TRBV30 with TRBJ1-6; TRBD1 might be the D (6 bases). The CDR3 contains 13 residues. With 1 base removed from V and 7 bases from J, the gap between germline ends came to 8 bases. CDR1 and CDR2 from the germline V gene are GTSNPN and SVGIG (reference sequence). CDR3 sequence: CAWSDDRNSPLHF. The CDR3 nucleotides read TGTGCCTGGAGTGACGACAGGAATTCACCCCTCCACTTT.

The CDR3, as DNA: TGCAGCCCGAAAGCGGTTGGCAGAACGCCGGGACTAGCGGGGGGGCCCCCCACAGATACGCAGTATTTT. This encodes CSPKAVGRTPGLAGGPPTDTQYF. This chain links TRBV29-1 with TRBJ2-3, with 16 bases that match TRBD2. This CDR3 is 23 amino acids long. CDR1 is SQVTM and CDR2 is ANQGSEA in the germline V gene. Unmatched junction bases numbered 28, after V lost 8 bases and J lost 2 bases.